Following are 20 T cell receptor beta chains from one sample sequenced in a study of cytomegalovirus exposure and HLA in healthy donors. The PCR contained 60 Vbeta and 13 Jbeta primers. Generated by immunoSEQ multiplex PCR, the TCRdb table keeps only in-frame clones and is missing some. Among about 140,000 clones listed, about 77% were seen once. The sequencing input was PBMCs. The receptors come from a woman aged 40 to 50 in good health and CMV-seronegative.

This CDR3 is CATQRDIGNQPQHF. The DNA of the CDR3 is TGTGCCACCCAACGGGACATCGGCAATCAGCCCCAGCATTTT. The chain links TRBV10-3 to TRBJ1-5; possibly TRBD1 for D (6 bases). V was shortened by 10 bases and J by 2 bases, with 15 bases between the two germline ends. The CDR3 spans 14 residues. CDR1 and CDR2 (germline): ENHRY, SYGVKD.

J is TRBJ1-2 and V is TRBV6-1, with 9 bases lining up with TRBD1. From germline, CDR1 is MNHNS and CDR2 SASEGT. J lost 6 bases, V lost 4 bases, and 9 bases had no gene match. The length of the CDR3 is 15 residues. CDR3: CASSVGTGGANGYTF. The DNA for the CDR3 is TGTGCCAGCAGTGTTGGCACAGGGGGCGCGAATGGCTACACCTTC.

The chain combines TRBV2 with TRBJ1-2; D perhaps matches TRBD1 (5 bases). Trimming took off 5 bases at V and 4 bases at J, with 17 bases between the two ends. Germline V gives CDR1 SNHLY, CDR2 FYNNEI. CDR3 length: 15 amino acids. This CDR3 reads CASSLTGTQIYGYTF. CDR3 bases: TGTGCCAGCAGTTTAACCGGGACTCAGATCTATGGCTACACCTTC. The full variable domain, its missing parts supplied by reference TRBV2 and TRBJ1-2, is EPEVTQTPSHQVTQMGQEVILRCVPISNHLYFYWYRQILGQKVEFLVSFYNNEISEKSEIFDDQFSVERPDGSNFTLKIRSTKLEDSAMYFCASSLTGTQIYGYTFGSGTRLTVV.

This chain joins TRBV6-5 and TRBJ1-1; possible D gene TRBD1, 5 bases. CDR3 length: 12 residues. CDR1 and CDR2 from the germline V gene are MNHEY and SVGAGI. The V end was cut by 10 bases, the J end by 12 bases, with 21 bases between. CDR3 DNA: TGTGCCACCCAACCCGCGGCAGGGCGAACTTTCTTT. Its protein product is CATQPAAGRTFF.

This chain joins TRBV28 and TRBJ1-4, with no clear D. Deletions cut 5 bases from V and 5 bases from J, with 15 bases between. Germline-derived CDR1 and CDR2 are MDHEN and SYDVKM. The CDR3 runs 15 residues. As DNA, the CDR3 is TGTGCCAGCAGTCCACCGAGGGCCCGAAATGAAAAACTGTTTTTT. This codes for CASSPPRARNEKLFF.

The rearrangement uses TRBV6-5 and TRBJ1-1, with a tentative D call TRBD1 (6 bases). The germline CDR1 and CDR2 sequences are MNHEY and SVGAGI. Trimming cost V 6 bases and J 3 bases, with 11 bases left between them. This CDR3 contains 13 residues. The CDR3 DNA reads as TGTGCCAGCAGGGAACAGGGTTACACTGAAGCTTTCTTT. Translating it yields CASREQGYTEAFF.

The V and J genes are TRBV27 and TRBJ1-2, with D perhaps TRBD1 (6 bases). In germline, CDR1 is MNHEY, CDR2 SMNVEV (reference sequence). V lost 6 bases to trimming and J lost 7 bases, with 18 bases between them. The CDR3 contains 14 residues. The CDR3 loop is CASRAQGTQGGYTF. As DNA, the CDR3 is TGTGCCAGCAGAGCCCAGGGGACCCAGGGTGGCTACACCTTC.

The gene calls are TRBV5-1 and TRBJ1-2; TRBD1 matches at 10 bases. The CDR3 has 15 residues. The germline V gene encodes CDR1 SGHRS and CDR2 YFSETQ. V was pared by 4 bases and J by 6 bases, with 9 bases of the junction left unmatched. This CDR3 reads CASSPGQGKSNGYTF. The CDR3 bases are TGCGCCAGCAGCCCGGGACAGGGGAAGTCTAATGGCTACACCTTC.

V is TRBV11-3 and J is TRBJ1-1; no clear D gene. Germline V gives CDR1 SGHNT, CDR2 YENEEA. V lost 8 bases to trimming and J lost 1 base, with 14 bases between them. This CDR3 is 14 amino acids long. CDR3 residues: CASGATAGNTEAFF. CDR3 nucleotide sequence: TGTGCCAGCGGAGCGACGGCCGGGAACACTGAAGCTTTCTTT.

The rearrangement joins TRBV30 to TRBJ1-3; D not certain. V was shortened by 4 bases and J by 7 bases, with 14 bases between the two germline ends. Germline CDR1 and CDR2: GTSNPN and SVGIG (reference sequence). The length of the CDR3 is 13 residues. The CDR3 reads CAWNLENINTIYF. The CDR3 coding sequence is TGTGCCTGGAACCTGGAGAATATCAACACCATATATTTT.

This chain joins TRBV6-6 and TRBJ1-1; a possible D gene is TRBD1 (6 bases). V lost 4 bases and J 4 bases, leaving 19 bases between the germline ends. This CDR3 contains 16 residues. Looked up from germline, CDR1 is MNHNY and CDR2 is SVGAGI (reference sequence). The CDR3 protein is CASSSQSGAWGTEAFF. CDR3 in DNA: TGTGCCAGCAGTTCTCAGTCAGGGGCCTGGGGCACTGAAGCTTTCTTT.

This rearrangement joins TRBV6-1 to TRBJ2-1; D is possibly TRBD1 (5 bases). V lost 2 bases and J lost 0, with 11 bases in between. Germline V gene data show CDR1 as MNHNS and CDR2 as SASEGT. CDR3 length equals 16 residues. CDR3 loop: CASSETGASSYNEQFF. CDR3 DNA sequence: TGTGCCAGCAGTGAAACTGGGGCTAGCTCCTACAATGAGCAGTTCTTC.

The chain uses TRBV7-8 and TRBJ1-1; D is unclear. The V gene lost 1 base and the J gene lost 4 bases, with 10 bases spanning the gap. There are 14 residues in the CDR3. Germline V gene lookup returns CDR1 SGHVS and CDR2 FQNEAQ. The DNA for the CDR3 is TGTGCCAGCAGCTTAGATGATGGAGGCACTGAAGCTTTCTTT. Protein product: CASSLDDGGTEAFF. The full variable domain, with the rest looked up from reference TRBV7-8 and TRBJ1-1, is GAGVSQSPRYKVAKRGQDVALRCDPISGHVSLFWYQQALGQGPEFLTYFQNEAQLDKSGLPSDRFFAERPEGSVSTLKIQRTQQEDSAVYLCASSLDDGGTEAFFGQGTRLTVV.

This CDR3 reads CASSLSSWAGITDTQYF. The CDR3 nucleotides are TGTGCCAGCAGCTTAAGTAGCTGGGCGGGGATCACAGATACGCAGTATTTT. The chain links TRBV7-9 to TRBJ2-3; TRBD2 might be the D (6 bases). Germline CDR1 and CDR2: SEHNR and FQNEAQ (reference sequence). With 2 bases removed from V and 2 bases from J, the gap between germline ends came to 17 bases. The CDR3 totals 17 residues.

The sample holds a few counts of this clone. The chain combines TRBV29-1 with TRBJ1-2; 7 nucleotides line up with TRBD1. Germline loops: CDR1 SQVTM, CDR2 ANQGSEA. The length of the CDR3 is 14 residues. The V and J ends lost 5 bases and 6 bases, in that order; junction bases with no gene match: 12. CDR3 coding DNA: TGCAGCGTTTTGGGACAGTCGCTTGCGCATGGCTACACCTTC. As protein: CSVLGQSLAHGYTF.

The J gene is TRBJ1-1, the V gene TRBV29-1; no definite D call. The CDR3 consists of 14 residues. CDR1 is SQVTM and CDR2 is ANQGSEA in the germline V gene. V lost 7 bases and J lost 0, with 15 bases in between. CDR3 in DNA: TGCAGCGGGGAGCTTGGGCTTATGAACACTGAAGCTTTCTTT. Its protein product is CSGELGLMNTEAFF.

The chain uses TRBV6-5 and TRBJ1-5; tentatively, D is TRBD1 (6 bases). Trimming removed 5 bases at V and 5 bases at J, with 13 bases between. Germline V gene sequence: CDR1 MNHEY, CDR2 SVGAGI. The CDR3 covers 14 residues. In DNA form, the CDR3 reads TGTGCCAGCAGTGGGGCAGGGGAATATCAGCCCCAGCATTTT. It specifies CASSGAGEYQPQHF.

The chain recombines TRBV28 with TRBJ1-4; D is uncertain. V lost 6 bases and J lost 6, with 2 bases in between. CDR1 and CDR2 from the germline V gene are MDHEN and SYDVKM. The CDR3 is made up of 10 amino acids. The CDR3 sequence: CASSDEKLFF. The CDR3 DNA follows: TGTGCCAGCAGCGATGAAAAACTGTTTTTT.

The genes are TRBV5-6 and TRBJ2-3, with 16 positions matching TRBD2. CDR1 and CDR2 (germline): SGHDT, YYEEEE. This CDR3 contains 17 residues. V was clipped by 4 bases and J by 5 bases; unmatched bases: 7. CDR3 residues: CASSPGTSGGAIDTQYF. For the CDR3, the DNA is TGTGCCAGCAGCCCCGGGACTAGCGGGGGGGCAATAGATACGCAGTATTTT.

This chain connects TRBV18 to TRBJ2-2; 10 bases are shared with TRBD1. The V gene's germline CDR1 is KGHSH and CDR2 LQKENI. Trimming cost V 3 bases and J 4 bases; bases outside gene matches: 8. The CDR3 is 17 amino acids. DNA of the CDR3: TGTGCCAGCTCACCCCGACAGGGGGCGACTGTCACCGGGGAGCTGTTTTTT. As protein: CASSPRQGATVTGELFF. Together with reference TRBV18 and TRBJ2-2, the CDR3 gives the full variable domain: NAGVMQNPRHLVRRRGQEARLRCSPMKGHSHVYWYRQLPEEGLKFMVYLQKENIIDESGMPKERFSAEFPKEGPSILRIQQVVRGDSAAYFCASSPRQGATVTGELFFGEGSRLTVL.